This entry describes one TCR beta chain. Sequenced by immunoSEQ multiplex PCR; TCRdb stores in-frame clones only, minus some. This table has 200,000 to 250,000 clones, 80% to 85% appearing once. This specimen belongs to a study of blood T cell repertoires in COVID-19. The length of the CDR3 is 14 residues. In germline, CDR1 is MDHEN, CDR2 SYDVKM. V lost 6 bases, J lost 8 bases, and 9 bases stayed unmatched. The chain employs TRBV28 and TRBJ2-1, with 8 nucleotides matching TRBD2. The clonotype originates from a woman under 40 who had recovered from COVID-19. The source material was peripheral blood. For the CDR3, the DNA is TGTGCCAGCAGGCTAGCGGGCACCTCTGATGAGCAGTTCTTC. It encodes CASRLAGTSDEQFF.